The 28 T cell receptor beta chains below were found in one sample sequenced in a study of T-cell reconstitution after alpha-beta-depleted transplantation in children (dated by TCRdb to the mid-2010s). Explained via the paper, the treatment or condition label denotes: allogeneic hematopoietic cell transplantation with graft depleted of TCRalphabeta T cells and CD19 B cells. The library was prepared using PCR. TCRdb shows the sequencer as Illumina HiSeq 2500. TCR library preparation used molecular barcoding, with unique molecular identifiers applied to normalize quantification of the TCRbeta repertoire. Using fastp trimming at Q25 and MiXCR clonotype assembly, TCRdb reanalyzed the public sequencing data and kept in-frame beta chains. Each entry is one CDR3 protein sequence, shown with its most common DNA and genes. The sample yields around 100,000 distinct CDR3 sequences; about 9.3% were counted once. The ten largest clones take up around 35% of the sample.

The sample in question was PBMCs, obtained before TCRalphabeta/CD19-depleted stem cell transplant. All receptors come from a boy between 2 and 10 years old with acute lymphoblastic leukemia, due to receive a stem cell transplant.

V usage is TRBV4-1 and J usage is TRBJ2-1, with D possibly being TRBD1 (6 bases). Trimming took off 2 bases at V and 6 bases at J, with 14 bases between the two ends. The CDR3 extends over 15 amino acids. Looked up from germline, CDR1 is MGHRA and CDR2 is YSYEKL. In DNA form, the CDR3 reads TGCGCCAGCAGCCAAAAAACAGGGATAAGCAATGAGCAGTTCTTC. As protein: CASSQKTGISNEQFF.

CDR3 in amino acids: CASSNRGELGYTF. CDR3 sequence (DNA): TGTGCCAGCAGCAACAGGGGTGAATTGGGCTACACCTTC. The gene calls are TRBV3-1 and TRBJ1-2; 7 positions match TRBD1. CDR3 length equals 13 residues. Trimming took 5 bases from V and 8 from J; bases not matched to a gene: 8. Germline-derived CDR1 and CDR2 are LGHDT and YNNKEL (reference sequence).

This clonotype was observed a few times. This rearrangement joins TRBV7-9 to TRBJ2-4, with D unclear. Germline CDR1 reads SEHNR; CDR2 reads FQNEAQ (reference sequence). Trimming cost V 3 bases and J 6 bases, with 12 bases left between them. This CDR3 comprises 14 residues. The CDR3 here is CASSFRVLGNIQYF. In nucleotides, the CDR3 is TGTGCCAGCAGCTTCCGGGTCTTAGGAAACATTCAGTACTTC.

Many counts were recorded for this clonotype. The chain recombines TRBV20-1 with TRBJ2-5; D is possibly TRBD1 (5 bases). Germline loops: CDR1 DFQATT, CDR2 SNEGSKA (reference sequence). CDR3 length: 14 amino acids. Deletions cut 5 bases from V and 1 base from J, with 14 bases between. CDR3 region: CSAGVDSFQETQYF. CDR3 DNA: TGCAGTGCTGGGGTAGACAGTTTCCAAGAGACCCAGTACTTC.

This clonotype has ten or more counts. V usage is TRBV20-1 and J usage is TRBJ2-5; D is perhaps TRBD1 or TRBD2 (5 bases each). CDR1 and CDR2 (germline): DFQATT, SNEGSKA (reference sequence). V lost 0 bases and J lost 1, with 9 bases in between. The CDR3 spans 14 residues. The CDR3 DNA reads as TGCAGTGCTAGAGATTGGGGGACCCAAGAGACCCAGTACTTC. Translation gives CSARDWGTQETQYF.

This clonotype was observed a handful of times. The rearrangement uses TRBV20-1 and TRBJ2-2; the match to TRBD2 covers 8 bases. The CDR3 has 15 amino acids. With 1 base clipped from V and 5 bases from J, the junction kept 6 bases outside the gene matches. Germline CDR1 is DFQATT and CDR2 is SNEGSKA (reference sequence). The DNA of the CDR3 is TGCAGTGCTAGAGCGGCGGGAGGAGGTACCGGGGAGCTGTTTTTT. Translation gives CSARAAGGGTGELFF.

CDR3 protein: CASSWTASYNEQFF. The CDR3 nucleotides are TGTGCCAGTAGTTGGACAGCGTCCTACAATGAGCAGTTCTTC. This chain links TRBV19 with TRBJ2-1; tentatively, D is TRBD1 (6 bases). V shed 5 bases and J shed 1 base, with 9 bases lying between them. The CDR3 has 14 amino acids. Germline values: CDR1 LNHDA, CDR2 SQIVND (reference sequence).

This chain links TRBV5-1 with TRBJ1-2; D gene unclear. Germline V gene data show CDR1 as SGHRS and CDR2 as YFSETQ. The CDR3 consists of 16 residues. The V and J ends lost 1 base and 2 bases respectively, with 15 bases between them. In DNA form, the CDR3 reads TGCGCCAGCAGCTTGAACACGGGTAAGACGAACTATGGCTACACCTTC. It translates to CASSLNTGKTNYGYTF.

There are many counts of this clonotype. This chain uses TRBV20-1 with TRBJ1-1; no firm D call. The CDR3 spans 12 residues. The germline V and J ends were trimmed by 7 bases and 5 bases, with 14 bases remaining between them. Germline values: CDR1 DFQATT, CDR2 SNEGSKA (reference sequence). Here the CDR3 DNA reads TGCAGTGTAAGTTCCATGTCGACTGAAGCTTTCTTT. Its translation is CSVSSMSTEAFF.

This clonotype was recorded many times. V usage is TRBV27 and J usage is TRBJ2-5; the D gene could be TRBD1 or TRBD2 (5 bases each). There are 14 residues in the CDR3. Trimming stripped 5 bases from V and 2 bases from J, with 12 bases between. Germline values: CDR1 MNHEY, CDR2 SMNVEV (reference sequence). The DNA of the CDR3 is TGTGCCAGCAGTAGAGGGACGGGGCAAGAGACCCAGTACTTC. Protein product: CASSRGTGQETQYF.

The V and J genes are TRBV20-1 and TRBJ1-2, with D possibly matching TRBD1 (5 bases). Between the trimmed V and J ends, which lost 7 bases and 6 bases, there was a span of 15 bases. The germline CDR1 and CDR2 sequences are DFQATT and SNEGSKA (reference sequence). The CDR3 extends over 12 amino acids. The CDR3 bases are TGCAGTGTTGAGCCCGGGACCAATGGCTACACCTTC. This gives the protein CSVEPGTNGYTF.

V and J are TRBV9 and TRBJ1-2, with 9 bases matching TRBD1. The germline V gene encodes CDR1 SGDLS and CDR2 YYNGEE. The V gene end was trimmed by 4 bases and the J gene end by 7 bases; junction bases not matched to a gene: 11. This CDR3 is 15 amino acids long. The chain's CDR3 is CASSTTGGAPGGYTF. The CDR3 bases are TGTGCCAGCAGCACCACAGGGGGCGCCCCCGGTGGCTACACCTTC.

This chain uses TRBV12-3 or TRBV12-4 with TRBJ1-2; D perhaps matches TRBD1 (5 bases). CDR3 length: 14 residues. The ends were cut back, 6 bases at V and 4 bases at J, with 15 bases in the middle. DNA of the CDR3: TGTGCCAGCAGACCGACAGCGGGCCGCTATGGCTACACCTTC. The encoded protein is CASRPTAGRYGYTF.

This clonotype showed up many times. CDR3 DNA: TGTGCCAGCAGCTCCAGGGTATCCGGAAACACCATATATTTT. It encodes CASSSRVSGNTIYF. The rearrangement links TRBV11-2 to TRBJ1-3; D might be TRBD1 (5 bases). The CDR3 is made up of 14 amino acids. Germline CDR1 SGHAT, CDR2 FQNNGV. V dropped 4 bases and J dropped 4 bases, with 11 bases sitting between them. Full variable domain (remainder filled in from reference TRBV11-2 and TRBJ1-3): EAGVAQSPRYKIIEKRQSVAFWCNPISGHATLYWYQQILGQGPKLLIQFQNNGVVDDSQLPKDRFSAERLKGVDSTLKIQPAKLEDSAVYLCASSSRVSGNTIYFGEGSWLTVV.

This clonotype was counted only a few times. The chain carries TRBV20-1 and TRBJ2-3; 9 positions match TRBD2. The junction had 7 bases not matched to a gene; V was cut back by 6 bases and J by 0 bases. CDR3 length: 15 amino acids. CDR1 DFQATT and CDR2 SNEGSKA come from the germline V gene (reference sequence). The CDR3 bases are TGCAGTGCCACCAAGGGACTAGCTAGCACAGATACGCAGTATTTT. Encoded protein: CSATKGLASTDTQYF.

In its sample, this clonotype was seen a few times. The DNA for the CDR3 is TGCAGTGCCTCTATGGGTTACAATGAGCAGTTCTTC. The encoded protein is CSASMGYNEQFF. J is TRBJ2-1 and V is TRBV20-1, with D hard to call. CDR1 DFQATT and CDR2 SNEGSKA come from the germline V gene (reference sequence). V lost 6 bases and J 4 bases, leaving 10 bases between the germline ends. The CDR3 is 12 amino acids.

This clonotype was seen more than once but under ten times. This chain connects TRBV20-1 to TRBJ2-5, with 10 bases fitting TRBD2. CDR1 DFQATT and CDR2 SNEGSKA come from the germline V gene (reference sequence). Trimming cost V 0 bases and J 4 bases; bases outside gene matches: 14. This CDR3 spans 18 amino acids. The CDR3 reads CSARDLSRLAGVGETQYF. The CDR3 DNA reads as TGCAGTGCTAGAGATCTGAGTCGGCTAGCGGGAGTAGGAGAGACCCAGTACTTC.

A few counts support this clonotype. The chain links TRBV5-5 to TRBJ2-7; no definite D call. The germline CDR1 and CDR2 sequences are SGHKS and YYEKEE (reference sequence). Trimming removed 0 bases from V and 2 bases from J, with 6 bases in between. This CDR3 has 13 amino acids. The CDR3 region has the DNA TGTGCCAGCAGCTTGGCCCAAGCCTACGAGCAGTACTTC. The encoded protein is CASSLAQAYEQYF.

This clonotype occurred many times. This chain joins TRBV12-3 or TRBV12-4 and TRBJ1-1; 8 bases match TRBD1. The CDR3 is 16 amino acids. Losses at the gene ends were 6 bases for V and 3 bases for J; bases not matched to a gene: 12. This CDR3 is CASRSRGNRGDTEAFF. The DNA of the CDR3 is TGTGCCAGCAGATCTAGAGGGAACAGGGGGGACACTGAAGCTTTCTTT.

For this clonotype: Germline and junction disagree at one end, which may indicate a read error. The chain uses TRBV11-1 and TRBJ2-1; TRBD1 matches at 7 bases. Per the germline V gene, CDR1 is SGHAT and CDR2 is FQDESV (reference sequence). The CDR3 consists of 12 residues. The CDR3 region is CSSSLETGEQFF. In DNA form, the CDR3 reads TGTTCCAGCAGCTTAGAGACAGGGGAGCAGTTCTTC.

This clonotype was seen a few times. The chain is built from TRBV6-5 and TRBJ1-2, with D uncertain. The germline V gene encodes CDR1 MNHEY and CDR2 SVGAGI. V was pared by 6 bases and J by 0 bases, with 5 bases between. CDR3 length equals 12 residues. The CDR3 here is CASSRANYGYTF. CDR3 in DNA: TGTGCCAGCAGCCGAGCTAACTATGGCTACACCTTC.

In this sample, this clonotype turned up many times. This chain links TRBV10-3 with TRBJ2-1, with 8 bases that match TRBD1. With 6 bases clipped from V and 10 bases from J, the junction kept 17 bases outside the gene matches. The CDR3 is 16 residues long. Germline CDR1 and CDR2: ENHRY and SYGVKD. The chain's CDR3 is CAISKTPGQAPREQFF. The CDR3 region has the DNA TGTGCCATCAGCAAAACTCCGGGACAGGCCCCCCGCGAGCAGTTCTTC.

There are a few counts of this clonotype. The chain uses TRBV10-3 and TRBJ1-1, with D perhaps matching TRBD1 (6 bases). Deletions cut 0 bases from V and 5 bases from J, with 16 bases between. The CDR3 runs to 16 residues. CDR1 is ENHRY, CDR2 SYGVKD, per germline. The CDR3 nucleotides are TGTGCCATCAGTGAGTCGATGGCGGGGGGCGGTACTGAAGCTTTCTTT. This encodes CAISESMAGGGTEAFF.

This chain joins TRBV20-1 and TRBJ1-1, with unresolved D. Germline CDR1 reads DFQATT; CDR2 reads SNEGSKA (reference sequence). Trimming shortened V by 6 bases and J by 1 base, and 9 bases separated the two germline ends. The length of the CDR3 is 12 residues. The CDR3 sequence: CSALRQNTEAFF. In DNA form, the CDR3 reads TGCAGTGCCCTGAGACAGAACACTGAAGCTTTCTTT.

This chain uses TRBV12-3 or TRBV12-4 with TRBJ2-5; D remains unclear. V was shortened by 3 bases and J by 3 bases, with 8 bases between the two germline ends. This CDR3 is built from 13 residues. This CDR3 is CASSLGYKETQYF. DNA of the CDR3: TGTGCCAGCAGTTTGGGGTATAAAGAGACCCAGTACTTC.

This chain joins TRBV21-1 and TRBJ2-6; the D segment call TRBD1 is taken from the table without a DNA check. TRBV21-1 is recorded as a pseudogene. The CDR3 runs to 18 residues. CDR3 nucleotides: TGTGCCAGCAGGCAGCAACAATTTAGGGGTACTGGGGCCAACGTCCTGACTTTC. Its protein is CASRQQQFRGTGANVLTF.

This rearrangement joins TRBV7-3 to TRBJ2-5; tentative D call: TRBD1 (7 bases). V lost 5 bases and J lost 4, with 11 bases in between. The CDR3 runs to 13 residues. Germline CDR1 and CDR2: SGHTA and FQGTGA. In nucleotides, the CDR3 is TGTGCCAGCAGCCGTCAGGGGGGAGAGACCCAGTACTTC. It is translated as CASSRQGGETQYF.

This clonotype came up many times. This chain joins TRBV5-6 and TRBJ2-3, with 13 bases lining up with TRBD2. V shed 4 bases and J 4 bases; nucleotides not matched to a gene: 6. Per the germline V gene, CDR1 is SGHDT and CDR2 is YYEEEE. The length of the CDR3 is 16 residues. This chain's CDR3 is CASSLWTSGSSDTQYF. DNA for the CDR3: TGTGCCAGCAGCCTATGGACTAGCGGGAGTTCAGATACGCAGTATTTT.